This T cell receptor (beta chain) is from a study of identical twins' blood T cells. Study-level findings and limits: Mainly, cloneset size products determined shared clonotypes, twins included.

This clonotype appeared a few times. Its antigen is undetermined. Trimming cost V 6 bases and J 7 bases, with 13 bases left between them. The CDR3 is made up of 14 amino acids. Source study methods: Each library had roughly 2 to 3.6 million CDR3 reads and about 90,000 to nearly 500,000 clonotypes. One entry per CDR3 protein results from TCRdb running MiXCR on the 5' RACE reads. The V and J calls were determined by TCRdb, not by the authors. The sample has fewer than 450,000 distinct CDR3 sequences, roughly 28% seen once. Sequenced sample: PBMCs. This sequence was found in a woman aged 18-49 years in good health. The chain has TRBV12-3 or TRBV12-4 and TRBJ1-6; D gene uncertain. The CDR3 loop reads CASSPQALNSPLHF. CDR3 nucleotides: TGTGCCAGCAGCCCTCAGGCGCTAAATTCACCCCTCCACTTT.